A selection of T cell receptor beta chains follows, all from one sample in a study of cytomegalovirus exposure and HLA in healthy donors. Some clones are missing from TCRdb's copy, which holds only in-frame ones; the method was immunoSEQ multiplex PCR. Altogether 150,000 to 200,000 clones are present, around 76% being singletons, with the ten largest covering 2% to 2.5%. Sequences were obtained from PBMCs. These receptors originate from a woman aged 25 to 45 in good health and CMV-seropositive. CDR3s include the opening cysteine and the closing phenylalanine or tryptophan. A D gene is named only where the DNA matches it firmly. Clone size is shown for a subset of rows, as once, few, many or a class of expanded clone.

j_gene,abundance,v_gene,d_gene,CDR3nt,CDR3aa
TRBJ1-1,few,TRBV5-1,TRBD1,TGCGCCAGCAGTGCACAGGGGGTGAACACTGAAGCTTTCTTT,CASSAQGVNTEAFF
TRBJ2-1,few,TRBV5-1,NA,TGCGCCAGCAGCTTGGCTGGGGACTCCACAAATGAGCAGTTCTTC,CASSLAGDSTNEQFF
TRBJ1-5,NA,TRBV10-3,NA,TGTGCCATCAACAGTGTTAGCGGTAATCAGCCCCAGCATTTT,CAINSVSGNQPQHF
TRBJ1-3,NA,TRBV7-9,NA,TGTGCCAGCAGCCCAGGGTCGGGAAACACCATATATTTT,CASSPGSGNTIYF
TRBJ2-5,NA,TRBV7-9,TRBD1,TGTGCCAGCAGCTTAGTAGGGACAGGGAGGCAAGAGACCCAGTACTTC,CASSLVGTGRQETQYF
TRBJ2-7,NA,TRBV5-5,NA,TGTGCCAGCAGCTTTATTGACACCTCCTACGAGCAGTACTTC,CASSFIDTSYEQYF
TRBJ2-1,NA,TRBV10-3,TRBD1,TGTGCCATCAGCGCCGGGACAGGGGTTATGGATGAGCAGTTCTTC,CAISAGTGVMDEQFF
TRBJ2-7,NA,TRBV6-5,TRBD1,TGTGCCAGCAGACGGGACAGGGGCTACGAGCAGTACTTC,CASRRDRGYEQYF
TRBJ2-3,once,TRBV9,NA,TGTGCCAGCAGCGTAGGTATATGGGCCGGCGGCACAGATACGCAGTATTTT,CASSVGIWAGGTDTQYF
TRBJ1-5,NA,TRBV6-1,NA,TGTGCCAGCAGGGTTGGGGGCGTCGGCAATCAGCCCCAGCATTTT,CASRVGGVGNQPQHF
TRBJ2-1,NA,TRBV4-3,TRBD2,TGCGCCAGCAGCCAAGATTTAGGACTAGCGGGGTACAATGAGCAGTTCTTC,CASSQDLGLAGYNEQFF
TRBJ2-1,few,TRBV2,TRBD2,TGTGCCAGCAGTCCGACTAGCGGGGGACGCACTGAGCAGTTCTTC,CASSPTSGGRTEQFF
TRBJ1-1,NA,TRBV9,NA,TGTGCCAGCAGCGTAGGGCAGGGGACCTTTCTGAACACTGAAGCTTTCTTT,CASSVGQGTFLNTEAFF
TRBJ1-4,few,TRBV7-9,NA,TGTGCCAGCAGCTTAGGTGGGGGGACTGAAAAACTGTTTTTT,CASSLGGGTEKLFF
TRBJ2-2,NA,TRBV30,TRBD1,TGTGCCTGGAGTTCCGGGACAGTGCCGTTCGCGAACACCGGGGAGCTGTTTTTT,CAWSSGTVPFANTGELFF
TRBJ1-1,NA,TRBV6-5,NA,TGTGCCAGCAGTTTAGACAGACTGAACACTGAAGCTTTCTTT,CASSLDRLNTEAFF
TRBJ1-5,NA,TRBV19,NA,TGTGCCAGTAAAGTTCCAGGGGATCAGCCCCAGCATTTT,CASKVPGDQPQHF
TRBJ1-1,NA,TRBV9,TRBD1,TGTGCCAGCAGCACCCAGACAGGGGGGATAAACACTGAAGCTTTCTTT,CASSTQTGGINTEAFF
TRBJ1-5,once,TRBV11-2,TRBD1,TGTGCCAGCAGCTCCATGGACAGGGTTCAGCCCCAGCATTTT,CASSSMDRVQPQHF
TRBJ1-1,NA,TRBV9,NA,TGTGCCAGCAGCGTAGGAGGCGCAGCGAACACTGAAGCTTTCTTT,CASSVGGAANTEAFF
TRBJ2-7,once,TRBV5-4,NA,TGTGCCAGCAGCTTGGAGTCTAGCCCGATCTACGAGCAGTACTTC,CASSLESSPIYEQYF
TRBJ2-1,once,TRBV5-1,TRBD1,TGCGCCAGCAGCTTGGCGGGGACAGGGCACCGTGAGCAGTTCTTC,CASSLAGTGHREQFF
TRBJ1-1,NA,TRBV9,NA,TGTGCCAGCAGCGCGGACAGGAACACTGAAGCTTTCTTT,CASSADRNTEAFF
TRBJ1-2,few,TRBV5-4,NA,TGTGCCAGCAGCTCTCAGGGTGACTATGGCTACACCTTC,CASSSQGDYGYTF
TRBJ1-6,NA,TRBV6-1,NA,TGTGCCAGCAGTGAAACCCGGGACAACTATAATTCACCCCTCCACTTT,CASSETRDNYNSPLHF
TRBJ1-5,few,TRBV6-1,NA,TGTGCCAGCAGTGAGGGGGCGCACGGCAATCAGCCCCAGCATTTT,CASSEGAHGNQPQHF
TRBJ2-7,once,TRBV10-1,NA,TGCGCCAGCAGTGCAGGGATCTCCTACGAGCAGTACTTC,CASSAGISYEQYF
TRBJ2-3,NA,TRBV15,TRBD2,TGTGCCACCAGCAGAGGGACTAGCGTGGGAGATACGCAGTATTTT,CATSRGTSVGDTQYF
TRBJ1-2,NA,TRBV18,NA,TGTGCCAGCTCACCATCGGAGGGGTATGGCTACACCTTC,CASSPSEGYGYTF
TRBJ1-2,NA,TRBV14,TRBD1,TGTGCCAGCAGCCAAGAGCCCCACAGACAGGGCCCTAACTATGGCTACACCTTC,CASSQEPHRQGPNYGYTF
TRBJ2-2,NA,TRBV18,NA,TGTGCCAGCTCACCAGCCCAGGGTGCGAACACCGGGGAGCTGTTTTTT,CASSPAQGANTGELFF
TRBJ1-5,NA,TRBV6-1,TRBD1,TGTGCCAGCAGTGGGCCGGGACAGAATCAGCCCCAGCATTTT,CASSGPGQNQPQHF
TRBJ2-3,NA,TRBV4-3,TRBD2,TGCGCCAGCAGCTTAGAGCGGGGGGGCGGCACAGATACGCAGTATTTT,CASSLERGGGTDTQYF
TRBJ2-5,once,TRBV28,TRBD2,TGTGCCAGCAGCGAGCGGGGGGATGAGACCCAGTACTTC,CASSERGDETQYF
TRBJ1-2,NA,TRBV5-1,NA,TGCGCCAGCAGCTTGGGGCAGGCTTCGGCCTATGGCTACACCTTC,CASSLGQASAYGYTF
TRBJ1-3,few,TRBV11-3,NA,TGTGCCAGCAGCTTAGGGAAACAGGGAAACTCTGGAAACACCATATATTTT,CASSLGKQGNSGNTIYF
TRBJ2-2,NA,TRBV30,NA,TGTGCCTGGACTCCGGGACAGAACACCGGGGAGCTGTTTTTT,CAWTPGQNTGELFF
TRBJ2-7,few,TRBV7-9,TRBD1,TGTGCCAGCAGCTGGGGGACAGAGATTTACGAGCAGTACTTC,CASSWGTEIYEQYF
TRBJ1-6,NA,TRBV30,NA,TGTGCCTGGAGCGCTCGAGCGGGGGGACTAAGCTCCTATAATTCACCCCTCCACTTT,CAWSARAGGLSSYNSPLHF
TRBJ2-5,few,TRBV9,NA,TGTGCCAGCAGCGTAGCCGTCCAAGAGACCCAGTACTTC,CASSVAVQETQYF
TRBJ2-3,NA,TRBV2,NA,TGTGCCAGCAGTGAGGGGCGGGGAAGCACAGATACGCAGTATTTT,CASSEGRGSTDTQYF